This TCR beta chain was identified in a study of blood T cells in healthy people across ages. Background on the study: Every two T cells gave about one barcoded beta molecule via template switching.

A second PCR, run for about 6 to 11 cycles, used a sample-barcoded 5' primer plus a J-beta primer mix. A 12-random-nucleotide template-switch adaptor tagged each cDNA molecule. One entry per CDR3 protein, called by TCRdb with MiXCR from the 5' RACE reads. The data show roughly 1,700,000 distinct CDR3 sequences, roughly 27% seen once. The germline V gene has CDR1 SEHNR and CDR2 FQNEAQ (reference sequence). The germline V and J ends were trimmed by 5 bases and 4 bases, with 17 bases remaining between them. The CDR3 runs to 15 residues. Individuals who donated were healthy Caucasians from Russia aged about 6 to 90. This clonotype has more than one count but fewer than ten.

This chain uses TRBV7-9 with TRBJ2-5, with D tentatively TRBD2 (6 bases). Sequenced: blood. The TCR originated in a woman aged 30 to 39 in good health. This CDR3 is CASSPAYRGRETQYF. The CDR3 region has the DNA TGTGCCAGCAGCCCCGCGTATCGGGGGAGAGAGACCCAGTACTTC.